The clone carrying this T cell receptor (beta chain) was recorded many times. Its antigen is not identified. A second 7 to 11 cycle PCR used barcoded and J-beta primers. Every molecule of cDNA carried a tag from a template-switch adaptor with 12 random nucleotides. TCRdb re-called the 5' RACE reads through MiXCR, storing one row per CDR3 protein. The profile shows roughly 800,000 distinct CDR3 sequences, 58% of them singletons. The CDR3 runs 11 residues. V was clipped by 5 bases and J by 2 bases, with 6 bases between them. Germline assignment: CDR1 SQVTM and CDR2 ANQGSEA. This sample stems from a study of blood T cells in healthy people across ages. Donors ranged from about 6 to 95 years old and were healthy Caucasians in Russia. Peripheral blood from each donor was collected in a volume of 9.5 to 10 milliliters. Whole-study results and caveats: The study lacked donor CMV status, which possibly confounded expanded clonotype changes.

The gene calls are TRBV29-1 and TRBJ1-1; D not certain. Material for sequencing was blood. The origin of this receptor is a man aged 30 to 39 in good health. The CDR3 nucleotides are TGCAGCGTTAAACATAACACTGAAGCTTTCTTT. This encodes CSVKHNTEAFF.